This TCR beta chain was obtained from a study of regulatory T cells in long-lasting Graves disease. This clonotype has just a few counts. Antigen unknown. The time point denotes: newly diagnosed GD, antithyroid drugs for less than 3 months. PBMC RNA served as the TCR library source. All patients originated from an endocrinology department located in Xi'an, China. Germline V gene data show CDR1 as DFQATT and CDR2 as SNEGSKA (reference sequence). J was trimmed by 2 bases and V by 3 bases; bases with no gene match: 2. The CDR3 has 13 residues. iRepertoire HTBI primers and Arm-PCR of CDR3 regions built TCR beta libraries. TCRdb reprocessed the multiplex PCR reads with MiXCR, giving one entry per CDR3 protein. This sample has roughly 420,000 distinct CDR3 sequences, with about 16% found just once. Whole-study results and caveats: Sample size, which was small, may have reduced accuracy.

These data were also reused for a study on T cells in Graves' hyperthyroidism and ophthalmopathy. Turning to that study: Patients were aged 18 to 65, had disease duration under 2 months, and had newly diagnosed hyperthyroidism. First-round RT-PCR with HTBI primers amplified the TCR CDR3 region.

The chain uses TRBV20-1 and TRBJ2-7; TRBD1 matches 9 bases. The TCR sequence derives from a young woman with Graves disease. Specimen: peripheral blood mononuclear cells (PBMCs), collected at new diagnosis, from a patient treated with antithyroid drugs. CDR3 protein: CSARTGGTYEQYF. The CDR3 DNA reads TGCAGTGCTAGGACAGGGGGGACCTACGAGCAGTACTTC.